The clone carrying this TCR beta chain occurred many times. Its antigen is currently unknown. The data stem from a study of T cells in Graves' hyperthyroidism and ophthalmopathy. General study points: Most thyroid clonotypes expanded above 0.001 were also detected in blood. Ophthalmopathy got predicted by the model a median 6.5 months before its onset.

V lost 3 bases and J lost 10, with 9 bases in between. The CDR3 contains 11 residues. CDR1 is MDHEN, CDR2 SYDVKM, per germline. The PBMCs had their origin in roughly 9.4 ml of fresh peripheral blood. RNA transcripts gave rise to amplified TCR beta CDR3 regions. HTBI primers were employed in a first-round RT-PCR of the TCR CDR3. TCRdb passed the multiplex PCR reads through MiXCR, listing each CDR3 protein once. Seen here are approximately 620,000 distinct CDR3 sequences, 14% observed once, and the top ten hold more than 5%. This sequence was found in a woman in her thirties with Graves' hyperthyroidism that later progressed to Graves' ophthalmopathy. The rearrangement uses TRBV28 and TRBJ1-2; D not resolved. Sequenced: blood. The CDR3: CASSFRQLYTF. In DNA, the CDR3 is TGTGCCAGCAGTTTCCGACAACTCTACACCTTC.